This T cell receptor (beta chain) was sequenced during a study of shared clonotypes between healthy human individuals. There are 15 residues in the CDR3. CDR1 MGHDK and CDR2 SYGVNS come from the germline V gene. After removal of 2 bases from V and 6 bases from J, the junction contained 3 bases not matched to a gene. This clone was detected a few times. Other DNA sequences in this specimen translate into the identical CDR3. The data were produced by immunoSEQ multiplex PCR, yet TCRdb's version contains in-frame clones alone and is incomplete. The sample has 780,000 or so clones, over 55% seen once; the top ten hold less than 2%. Adult donors, all healthy and HIV-negative, had no recent acute infections or vaccinations.

The specimen sequenced was memory CD4+ T cells sorted from blood. As for subset: CD45RA-negative fraction. The TCR comes from a young woman in good health. The genes are TRBV25-1 and TRBJ2-1; 11 nucleotides match TRBD2. The CDR3 region has the DNA TGTGCCAGCAGTGAAGTTCTAGCGGGAGGCAATGAGCAGTTCTTC. It yields the protein CASSEVLAGGNEQFF.